The 16 T cell receptor beta chains below come from one sample, sequenced in a study of CD8+CD57+ T cells in acquired aplastic anemia. Genomic DNA acted as the template from which TCR beta VDJ combination and CDR3 sequence profiling were carried out. One entry per CDR3 protein results from TCRdb running MiXCR on the reads. The repertoire holds about 190,000 distinct CDR3 sequences, around 59% seen once, with roughly 15% in the top ten. Specimen: sorted CD4+, CD8+, or CD8+CD57+ T cells (not recorded which) from PBMCs. The receptors shown here come from a human donor in good health, serving as a control.

In regard to this clonotype: An end of the junction differs from the germline gene, which may be a read error. The chain combines TRBV25-1 with TRBJ1-5; D not resolved. CDR3 length equals 13 residues. The germline V gene has CDR1 MGHDK and CDR2 SYGVNS. Here the CDR3 reads CASSDNGNQPQRF. The CDR3 nucleotides read TGCGCCAGCAGTGATAACGGCAATCAGCCCCAGCGTTTT.

As regards this clonotype: With a much larger clone just one base away, this may be a read error. The rearrangement uses TRBV12-3 or TRBV12-4 and TRBJ2-7; a possible D gene is TRBD1 (6 bases). There are 13 residues in the CDR3. V was shortened by 8 bases and J by 8 bases, with 19 bases between the two germline ends. The CDR3: CASGEQGLYKQYF. CDR3 coding DNA: TGTGCCAGCGGCGAACAGGGATTGTACAAGCAGTACTTC.

The V and J genes are TRBV7-9 and TRBJ1-2; 9 bases line up with TRBD1. Per the germline V gene, CDR1 is SEHNR and CDR2 is FQNEAQ (reference sequence). With V trimmed by 5 bases and J by 4 bases, 8 bases remained unmatched. There are 15 residues in the CDR3. CDR3 sequence: CASSPGQGWGYGYTF. The CDR3 region has the DNA TGTGCCAGCAGCCCGGGACAGGGTTGGGGCTATGGCTACACCTTC.

The genes are TRBV10-3 and TRBJ2-7, with unresolved D. Germline CDR1 ENHRY, CDR2 SYGVKD. Trimming shortened V by 5 bases and J by 4 bases, and 6 bases separated the two germline ends. The CDR3 spans 11 residues. The chain's CDR3 is CAISTNYEQYF. In nucleotides, the CDR3 is TGTGCCATCAGTACGAATTACGAGCAGTACTTC.

There are many counts of this clonotype. The chain links TRBV28 to TRBJ2-7, with D maybe TRBD1 (6 bases). The CDR3 is 15 amino acids. Looked up from germline, CDR1 is MDHEN and CDR2 is SYDVKM. Trimming stripped 4 bases from V and 0 bases from J, with 13 bases between. The CDR3 DNA follows: TGTGCCAGCAGTTCTCTAGGCAGGGGCTCCTACGAGCAGTACTTC. Its protein is CASSSLGRGSYEQYF.

This clonotype was observed at least ten times. This chain uses TRBV11-3 with TRBJ1-1; the D gene is possibly TRBD1 (6 bases). CDR1 is SGHNT, CDR2 YENEEA, per germline. The V end lost 5 bases, the J end lost 3 bases, and 13 bases lay between the germline ends. The CDR3 extends over 14 amino acids. Here the CDR3 reads CASSLTGPDTEAFF. CDR3 coding DNA: TGTGCCAGCAGCCTCACAGGGCCCGACACTGAAGCTTTCTTT.

This clonotype was recorded at least ten times. The genes are TRBV5-1 and TRBJ2-3; the D call may be TRBD1 or TRBD2 (7 bases each). V gave up 6 bases and J gave up 5 bases, with 22 bases separating them. CDR3 length: 16 residues. Germline V CDR1 and CDR2: SGHRS, YFSETQ. In nucleotides, the CDR3 is TGCGCCAGCACCCAGGGGGGGACGGCTGATTTAGATACGCAGTATTTT. Translating gives CASTQGGTADLDTQYF.

This clonotype was seen a few times. This chain uses TRBV27 with TRBJ2-7; possibly TRBD1 for D (6 bases). V was cut by 5 bases and J by 2 bases, with 16 bases left in between. The length of the CDR3 is 15 residues. CDR1 is MNHEY and CDR2 is SMNVEV in the germline V gene (reference sequence). The CDR3 region has the DNA TGTGCCAGCAGTACGACAGGACCTACCCCCTACGAGCAGTACTTC. It yields the protein CASSTTGPTPYEQYF.

The chain joins TRBV10-3 to TRBJ1-2; TRBD1 agrees at 7 bases. The V segment lost 10 bases and the J segment 8 bases; nucleotides outside the gene matches: 7. This CDR3 is 11 amino acids long. Germline values: CDR1 ENHRY, CDR2 SYGVKD. The DNA of the CDR3 is TGTGCCAGCAGGGGGGGCGGGGGCTACACCTTC. Translation: CASRGGGGYTF.

This clonotype occurred a few times. The chain has TRBV7-9 and TRBJ1-6, with a weak D call TRBD1 (5 bases). CDR3 length: 17 amino acids. Germline V gene sequence: CDR1 SEHNR, CDR2 FQNEAQ (reference sequence). V was pared by 3 bases and J by 6 bases, with 18 bases between. In DNA, the CDR3 is TGTGCCAGCAGCTTGCTGCGACCCGTTGGGGGTAATTCACCCCTCCACTTT. This codes for CASSLLRPVGGNSPLHF.

The V gene is TRBV7-9, the J gene TRBJ2-1; no reliable D call. The ends were cut back, 3 bases at V and 3 bases at J, with 9 bases in the middle. Germline V gene sequence: CDR1 SEHNR, CDR2 FQNEAQ (reference sequence). This CDR3 has 14 amino acids. The CDR3 region has the DNA TGTGCCAGCAGCTTGAGTAACAGCTACAATGAGCAGTTCTTC. This encodes CASSLSNSYNEQFF.

Many counts were recorded for this clonotype. The chain carries TRBV7-2 and TRBJ1-1, with a weak D call TRBD1 (6 bases). Per the germline V gene, CDR1 is SGHTA and CDR2 is FQGNSA. Trimming removed 2 bases from V and 10 bases from J, with 14 bases in between. The CDR3 has 13 amino acids. The chain's CDR3 is CASSLSSAGVAFF. The CDR3 DNA reads as TGTGCCAGCAGCTTATCCTCCGCAGGGGTAGCTTTCTTT.

This rearrangement joins TRBV7-6 to TRBJ1-1; 8 bases fit TRBD1. CDR3 length equals 15 residues. The ends lost 2 bases at V and 1 base at J; junction bases unmatched: 3. Germline values: CDR1 SGHVS, CDR2 FNYEAQ. In nucleotides, the CDR3 is TGTGCCAGCAGCTTAAGGACAGGGACGAACACTGAAGCTTTCTTT. Its protein is CASSLRTGTNTEAFF.

The DNA for the CDR3 is TGCAGTGCACATAGGACAGGGGGCACAGATACGCAGTATTTT. Protein product: CSAHRTGGTDTQYF. The rearrangement uses TRBV20-1 and TRBJ2-3, with 9 bases fitting TRBD1. The CDR3 contains 14 residues. The junction had 5 bases not matched to a gene; V was cut back by 6 bases and J by 1 base. Germline loops: CDR1 DFQATT, CDR2 SNEGSKA (reference sequence).

In this sample, this clonotype turned up once. The J gene is TRBJ1-5, the V gene TRBV15; 7 positions agree with TRBD1. V was clipped by 1 base and J by 6 bases; unmatched bases: 9. The V gene's germline CDR1 is LNHNV and CDR2 YYDKDF (reference sequence). The CDR3 spans 16 residues. Here the CDR3 reads CATSRGPGGSGQPQHF. CDR3 coding DNA: TGTGCCACCAGCAGAGGGCCAGGGGGAAGTGGTCAGCCCCAGCATTTT.

This clonotype was detected only once. For the CDR3, the DNA is TGCAGCGTTGTATGGAACACTGAAGCTTTCTTT. Protein: CSVVWNTEAFF. This chain joins TRBV29-1 and TRBJ1-1, with D unresolved. This CDR3 has 11 residues. Germline lookup yields CDR1 SQVTM and CDR2 ANQGSEA. The V end was cut by 4 bases, the J end by 1 base, with 4 bases between.